The present entry profiles one T cell receptor beta chain with its context. The antigen remains unidentified. The sample originates from a study of human T cells and chemical hapten exposure. In the study overall: Weekly scalp doses of diphenylcyclopropenone were given to patients during the roughly 25-week study. Findings and limits, study-wide: Controls formed significantly fewer large CDR3 similarity clusters than expanded TCRs did.

Time point specified: patch test 2, 6 weeks after DPC sensitization. Specified treatment: therapeutic diphenylcyclopropenone sensitization with weekly scalp DPC. TCRdb reanalysed the RACE reads using MiXCR and keeps one entry per CDR3 protein. Of 140,000 or so distinct CDR3 sequences detected, approximately 12% appear once; the ten largest clones hold around 1.4%. CDR3 length equals 16 residues. This specimen was whole blood, taken in connection with sensitization to the hapten diphenylcyclopropenone (DPC). The chain couples TRBV21-1 to TRBJ2-1; TRBD2, the D gene given by the table, was not confirmed from the DNA. TRBV21-1 is marked as a pseudogene. The TCR sequence derives from a woman aged 45-65 years with alopecia areata. Some clones in this sample may be carry-over from other donors' samples. DNA of the CDR3: TGTGCCAGCAGAACAACTAACCGCGGGAGAAAAGCTGAGCAGTTCTTC. This sequence encodes CASRTTNRGRKAEQFF.